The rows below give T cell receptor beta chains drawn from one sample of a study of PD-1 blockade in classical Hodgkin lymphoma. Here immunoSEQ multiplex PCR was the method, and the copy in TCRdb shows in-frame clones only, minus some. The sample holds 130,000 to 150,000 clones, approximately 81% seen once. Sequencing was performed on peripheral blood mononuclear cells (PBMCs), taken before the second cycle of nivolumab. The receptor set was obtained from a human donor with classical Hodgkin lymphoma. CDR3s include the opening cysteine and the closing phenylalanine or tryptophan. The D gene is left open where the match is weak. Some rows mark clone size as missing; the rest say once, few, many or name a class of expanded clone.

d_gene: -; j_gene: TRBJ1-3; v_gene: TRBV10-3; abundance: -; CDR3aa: CAISDPSSGNTIYF; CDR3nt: TGTGCCATCAGTGACCCGAGCTCTGGAAACACCATATATTTT
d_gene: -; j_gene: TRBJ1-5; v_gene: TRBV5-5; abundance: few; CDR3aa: CASSLGPNSNQPQHF; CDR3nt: TGTGCCAGCAGCTTAGGACCGAATAGCAATCAGCCCCAGCATTTT
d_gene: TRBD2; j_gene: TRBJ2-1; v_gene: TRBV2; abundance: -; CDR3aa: CASTTSGNEQFF; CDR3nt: TGTGCCAGCACGACTAGCGGAAATGAGCAGTTCTTC
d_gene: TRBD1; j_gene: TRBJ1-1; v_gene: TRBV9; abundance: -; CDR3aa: CASSPGQMNTEAFF; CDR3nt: TGTGCCAGCAGCCCGGGACAGATGAACACTGAAGCTTTCTTT
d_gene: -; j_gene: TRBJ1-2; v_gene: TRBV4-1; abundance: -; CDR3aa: CASSQVGTRANYGYTF; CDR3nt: TGCGCCAGCAGCCAAGTGGGGACAAGAGCTAACTATGGCTACACCTTC
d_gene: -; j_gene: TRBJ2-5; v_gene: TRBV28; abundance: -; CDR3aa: CASSLGQTGIETQYF; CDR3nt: TGTGCCAGCAGTTTAGGGCAAACGGGAATTGAGACCCAGTACTTC
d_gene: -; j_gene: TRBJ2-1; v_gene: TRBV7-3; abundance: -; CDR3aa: CASSFRGPLWEQFF; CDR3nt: TGTGCCAGCAGCTTTCGCGGGCCCCTGTGGGAGCAGTTCTTC
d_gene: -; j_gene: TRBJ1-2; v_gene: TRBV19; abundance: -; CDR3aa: CASSIVSAGPGPGYGYTF; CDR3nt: TGTGCCAGTAGTATAGTATCGGCAGGCCCTGGGCCGGGCTATGGCTACACCTTC
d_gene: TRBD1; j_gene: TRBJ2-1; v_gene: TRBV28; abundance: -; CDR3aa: CASRTGLGEQFF; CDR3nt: TGTGCCAGCAGGACAGGGTTGGGTGAGCAGTTCTTC
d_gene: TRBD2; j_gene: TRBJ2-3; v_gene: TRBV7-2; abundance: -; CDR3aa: CASSLGLIPTDTQYF; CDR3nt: TGTGCCAGCAGCTTGGGACTAATACCCACAGATACGCAGTATTTT
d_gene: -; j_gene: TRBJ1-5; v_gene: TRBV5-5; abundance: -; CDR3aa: CASSLRQERFYSNQPQHF; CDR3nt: TGTGCCAGCAGCCTCCGACAGGAGAGATTCTATAGCAATCAGCCCCAGCATTTT
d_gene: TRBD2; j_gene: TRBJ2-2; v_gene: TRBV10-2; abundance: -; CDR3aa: CASTLLAGVGAGELFF; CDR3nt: TGCGCCAGCACCCTACTAGCGGGAGTAGGAGCCGGGGAGCTGTTTTTT
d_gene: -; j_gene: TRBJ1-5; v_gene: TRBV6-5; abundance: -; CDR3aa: CASSYSSPGQPQHF; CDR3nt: TGTGCCAGCAGTTACTCGAGTCCGGGGCAGCCCCAGCATTTT
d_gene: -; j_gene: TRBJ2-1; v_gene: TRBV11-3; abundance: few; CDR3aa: CASSLDRTGEQFF; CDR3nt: TGTGCCAGCAGCTTAGATAGAACAGGCGAGCAGTTCTTC
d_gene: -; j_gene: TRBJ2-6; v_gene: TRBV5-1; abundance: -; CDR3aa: CASSTGETNVLTF; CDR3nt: TGCGCCAGCAGCACTGGCGAGACCAACGTCCTGACTTTC
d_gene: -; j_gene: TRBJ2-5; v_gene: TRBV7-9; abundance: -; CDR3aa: CASSLSRAETQYF; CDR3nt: TGTGCCAGCAGCTTAAGTAGGGCTGAGACCCAGTACTTC
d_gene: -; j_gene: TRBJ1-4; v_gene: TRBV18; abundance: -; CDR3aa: CASSPGVESNEKLFF; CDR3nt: TGTGCCAGCTCACCAGGGGTTGAGTCTAATGAAAAACTGTTTTTT
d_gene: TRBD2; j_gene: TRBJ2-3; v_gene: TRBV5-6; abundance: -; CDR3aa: CASSLRGGTDTQYF; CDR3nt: TGTGCCAGCAGCTTGCGGGGGGGCACAGATACGCAGTATTTT
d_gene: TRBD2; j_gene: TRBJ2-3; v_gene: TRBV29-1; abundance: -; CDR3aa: CSVVTSGWNTDTQYF; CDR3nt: TGCAGCGTTGTAACTAGCGGATGGAACACAGATACGCAGTATTTT
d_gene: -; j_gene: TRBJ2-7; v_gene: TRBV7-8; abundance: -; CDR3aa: CASSLLQNHEQYF; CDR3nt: TGTGCCAGCAGCTTACTACAGAACCACGAGCAGTACTTC
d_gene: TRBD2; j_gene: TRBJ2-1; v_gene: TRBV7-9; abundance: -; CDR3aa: CASSFITSGGDEQFF; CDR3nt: TGTGCCAGCAGCTTTATCACTAGCGGGGGAGATGAGCAGTTCTTC
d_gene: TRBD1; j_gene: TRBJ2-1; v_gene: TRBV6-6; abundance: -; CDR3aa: CASSSWTGEANEQFF; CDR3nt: TGTGCCAGCAGTTCTTGGACAGGGGAAGCGAATGAGCAGTTCTTC
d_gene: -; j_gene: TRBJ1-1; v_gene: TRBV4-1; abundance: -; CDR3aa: CASSPRGRTEAFF; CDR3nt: TGCGCCAGCAGCCCCAGGGGCAGGACTGAAGCTTTCTTT
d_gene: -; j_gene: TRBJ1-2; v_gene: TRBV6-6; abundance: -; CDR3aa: CASSPTGGGYGYTF; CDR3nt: TGTGCCAGCAGTCCCACCGGGGGCGGCTATGGCTACACCTTC
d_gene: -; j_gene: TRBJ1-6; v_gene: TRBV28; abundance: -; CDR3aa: CASSPGLGSSPLHF; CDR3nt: TGTGCCAGCAGTCCGGGTTTGGGTTCCTCACCCCTCCACTTT
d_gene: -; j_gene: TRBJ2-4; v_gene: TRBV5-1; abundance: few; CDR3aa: CASSPTTGEKNIQYF; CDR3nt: TGCGCCAGCAGCCCCACGACAGGAGAGAAAAACATTCAGTACTTC
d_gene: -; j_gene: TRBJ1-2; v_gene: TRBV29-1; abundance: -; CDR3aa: CSVGREGYGYTF; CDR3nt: TGCAGCGTTGGCCGCGAGGGCTATGGCTACACCTTC
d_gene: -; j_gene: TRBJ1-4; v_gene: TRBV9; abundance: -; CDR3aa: CASSGEGDEKLFF; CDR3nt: TGTGCCAGCAGCGGCGAGGGGGATGAAAAACTGTTTTTT
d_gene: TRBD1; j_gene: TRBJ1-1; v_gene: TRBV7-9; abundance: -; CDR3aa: CASSFGTGSSEAFF; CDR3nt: TGTGCCAGCAGCTTCGGGACAGGGTCATCTGAAGCTTTCTTT
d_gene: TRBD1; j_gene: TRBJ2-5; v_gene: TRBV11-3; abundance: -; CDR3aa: CASSLGQGVGETQYF; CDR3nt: TGTGCCAGCAGCCTCGGACAGGGGGTTGGAGAGACCCAGTACTTC
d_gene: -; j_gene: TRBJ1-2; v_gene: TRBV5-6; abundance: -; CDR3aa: CASSSDGGRKSKDGYTF; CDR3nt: TGTGCCAGCAGCTCCGACGGGGGGCGCAAGTCAAAGGATGGCTACACCTTC
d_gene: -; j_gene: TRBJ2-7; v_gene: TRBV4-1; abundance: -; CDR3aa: CASSQERAVDEQYF; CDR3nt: TGCGCCAGCAGCCAAGAAAGGGCCGTCGACGAGCAGTACTTC
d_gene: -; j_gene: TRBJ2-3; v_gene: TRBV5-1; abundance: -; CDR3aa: CASSLRGFLPKDTQYF; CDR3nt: TGCGCCAGCAGCTTGCGTGGCTTCCTTCCCAAAGATACGCAGTATTTT
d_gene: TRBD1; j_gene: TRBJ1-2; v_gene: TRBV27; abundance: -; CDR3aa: CASRDRGIGGYTF; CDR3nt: TGTGCCAGCAGGGACAGGGGGATAGGTGGCTACACCTTC
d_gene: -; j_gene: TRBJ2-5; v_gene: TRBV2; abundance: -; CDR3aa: CASSVEGLETQYF; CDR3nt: TGTGCCAGCAGTGTGGAGGGTTTGGAGACCCAGTACTTC
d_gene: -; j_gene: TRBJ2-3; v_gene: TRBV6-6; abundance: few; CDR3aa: CASSFLQSGDTQYF; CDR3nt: TGTGCCAGCAGTTTTCTACAGAGCGGAGATACGCAGTATTTT
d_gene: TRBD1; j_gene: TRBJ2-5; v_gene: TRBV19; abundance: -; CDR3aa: CASSIGGDRDETQYF; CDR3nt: TGTGCCAGTAGTATAGGGGGGGACAGGGATGAGACCCAGTACTTC
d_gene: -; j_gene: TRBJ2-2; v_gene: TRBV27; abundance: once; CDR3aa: CASSLSVGGRTGELFF; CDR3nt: TGTGCCAGCAGTTTATCGGTGGGGGGTCGAACCGGGGAGCTGTTTTTT
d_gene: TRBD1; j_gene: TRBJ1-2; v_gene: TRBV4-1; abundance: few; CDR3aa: CASSIHRGGNYGYTF; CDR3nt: TGCGCCAGCAGCATTCACAGGGGAGGTAACTATGGCTACACCTTC
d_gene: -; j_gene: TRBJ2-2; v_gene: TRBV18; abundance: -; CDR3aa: CASSRYRSLENTGELFF; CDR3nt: TGTGCCAGCTCACGCTACCGGAGTCTCGAAAACACCGGGGAGCTGTTTTTT
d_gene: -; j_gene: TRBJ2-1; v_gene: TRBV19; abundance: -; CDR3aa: CASTRGPNNEQFF; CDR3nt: TGTGCCAGTACCCGCGGGCCCAACAATGAGCAGTTCTTC
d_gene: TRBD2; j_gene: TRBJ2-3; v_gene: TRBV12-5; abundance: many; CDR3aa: CASGLVVFRASGAPDTQYF; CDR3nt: TGTGCTAGTGGTTTGGTTGTATTCAGGGCTAGCGGGGCACCAGATACGCAGTATTTT
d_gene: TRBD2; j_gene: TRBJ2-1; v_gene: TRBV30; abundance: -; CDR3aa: CAWEGLAGYNEQFF; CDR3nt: TGTGCCTGGGAAGGACTAGCGGGGTACAATGAGCAGTTCTTC
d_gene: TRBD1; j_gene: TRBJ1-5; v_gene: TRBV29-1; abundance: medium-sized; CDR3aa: CSVRTGSSNQPQHF; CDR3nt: TGCAGCGTTCGGACAGGGTCGAGCAATCAGCCCCAGCATTTT
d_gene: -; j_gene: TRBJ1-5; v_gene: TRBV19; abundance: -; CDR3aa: CASSVTDQPQHF; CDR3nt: TGTGCCAGTAGTGTAACCGATCAGCCCCAGCATTTT